The present T cell receptor beta chain was sequenced within a study of CD8+ T cells in alopecia areata. Overall study findings and caveats: Tofacitinib significantly brought down scalp clonality and expanded CD8+ clones among top 100. Many expanded lesional clones remained in scalp and blood on tofacitinib. Higher clonality and more expanded CD8+ clones appeared in lesional than normal scalp.

On this clone: Its cognate antigen is unknown.

V was shortened by 1 base and J by 5 bases, with 14 bases between the two germline ends. The CDR3 sequence is 15 residues long. In germline, CDR1 is LNHNV, CDR2 YYDKDF (reference sequence). Extraction and reverse transcription of RNA yielded cDNA as the sequencing template. TCRdb keeps only in-frame clones here, not all; method: immunoSEQ multiplex PCR. The profile shows 130,000 to 150,000 clones, roughly 80% of them singletons. Treatment specified: oral pan-JAK inhibitor, 5-10 mg twice daily. Sequences were derived from CD8+ T cells sorted from blood, sampled at week 4, from a patient treated with tofacitinib. This clonotype originated in a human donor with alopecia areata. The gene calls are TRBV15 and TRBJ1-1; TRBD1 is a possible D gene (5 bases). The CDR3 DNA reads as TGTGCCACCAGCAGAGGGGGAGGGACCGGGACTGAAGCTTTCTTT. Translated, it gives CATSRGGGTGTEAFF.